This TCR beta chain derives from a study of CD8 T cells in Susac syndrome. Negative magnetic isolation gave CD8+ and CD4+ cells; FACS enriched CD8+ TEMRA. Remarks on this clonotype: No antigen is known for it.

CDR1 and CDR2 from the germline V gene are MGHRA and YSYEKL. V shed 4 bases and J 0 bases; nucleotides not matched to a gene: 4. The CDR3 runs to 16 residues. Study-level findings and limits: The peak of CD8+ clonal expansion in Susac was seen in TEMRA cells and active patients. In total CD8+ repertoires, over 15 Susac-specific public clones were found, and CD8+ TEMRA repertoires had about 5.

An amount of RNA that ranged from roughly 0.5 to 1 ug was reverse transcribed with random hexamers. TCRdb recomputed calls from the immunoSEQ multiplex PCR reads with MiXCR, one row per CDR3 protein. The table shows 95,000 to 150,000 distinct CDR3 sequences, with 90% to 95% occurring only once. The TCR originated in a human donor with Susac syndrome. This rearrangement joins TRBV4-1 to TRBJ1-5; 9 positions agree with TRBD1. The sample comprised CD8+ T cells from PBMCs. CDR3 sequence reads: CASSRGTGNSNQPQHF. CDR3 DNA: TGCGCCAGCAGCCGCGGGACAGGGAATAGCAATCAGCCCCAGCATTTT.